This T cell receptor beta chain was retrieved from a study of T cell repertoires in aging, cancer and after chemotherapy. About the research overall: Patients with chronic lymphocytic leukemia were sampled before and after fludarabine- or bendamustine-based chemotherapy. Study-wide findings and caveats: Age-matched healthy donors had significantly more diverse, less clonal blood TCR repertoires than untreated cancer patients.

By its share, this clonotype is medium-sized (0.01 to 0.1%). Its matching antigen is unknown. A mixed TRB-A/B primer pool amplified rearranged TRB by multiplex touch-down PCR. TCRdb re-derived calls from the multiplex PCR reads in MiXCR, one entry per CDR3 protein. This table holds 7,000 to 9,500 distinct CDR3 sequences, around 22% found once. The template was genomic DNA from peripheral blood, not RNA. CDR3 length: 15 residues. Germline loops: CDR1 LNHDA, CDR2 SQIVND (reference sequence). Trimming stripped 9 bases from V and 6 bases from J, with 24 bases between. This clonotype was sampled from a human donor with a blood cancer. The donor label of this sample is uncertain. Input material: blood. This chain links TRBV19 with TRBJ2-7; TRBD2 might be the D (7 bases). CDR3 coding DNA: TGTGCCAGCATCTCAAACCAGGGGAGGGGCTCCGAGCAGTACTTC. This translates into CASISNQGRGSEQYF. Filled out from reference TRBV19 and TRBJ2-7, the complete variable domain reads DGGITQSPKYLFRKEGQNVTLSCEQNLNHDAMYWYRQDPGQGLRLIYYSQIVNDFQKGDIAEGYSVSREKKESFPLTVTSAQKNPTAFYLCASISNQGRGSEQYFGPGTRLTVT.